This T cell receptor (beta chain) was found in a study of blood T cell repertoires in COVID-19. Germline V gene lookup returns CDR1 SGDLS and CDR2 YYNGEE. This CDR3 comprises 17 residues. V was pared by 0 bases and J by 1 base, with 6 bases of the junction left unmatched. Here immunoSEQ multiplex PCR was the method, and the copy in TCRdb shows in-frame clones only, minus some. The sample consists of around 250,000 clones, approximately 84% of them appearing once. The rearrangement uses TRBV9 and TRBJ1-2, with 10 positions matching TRBD1. This TCR was sampled from a human donor in a cohort sampled during active COVID-19. Sequenced material: peripheral blood. The CDR3 sequence is CASSVAGTGAINYGYTF. The CDR3 nucleotides read TGTGCCAGCAGCGTAGCCGGGACAGGGGCAATTAACTATGGCTACACCTTC.